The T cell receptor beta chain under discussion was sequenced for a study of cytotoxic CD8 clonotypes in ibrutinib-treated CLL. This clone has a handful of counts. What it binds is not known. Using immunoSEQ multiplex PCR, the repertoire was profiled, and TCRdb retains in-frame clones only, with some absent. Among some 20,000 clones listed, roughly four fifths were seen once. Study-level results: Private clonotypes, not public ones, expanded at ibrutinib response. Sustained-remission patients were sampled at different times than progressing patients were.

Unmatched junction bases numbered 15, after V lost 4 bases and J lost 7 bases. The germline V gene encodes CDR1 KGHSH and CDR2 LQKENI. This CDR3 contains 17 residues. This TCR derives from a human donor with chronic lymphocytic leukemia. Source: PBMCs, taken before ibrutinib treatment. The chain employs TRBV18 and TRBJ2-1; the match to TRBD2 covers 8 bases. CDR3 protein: CASSQSTSGSTPNEQFF. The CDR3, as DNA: TGTGCCAGCTCACAATCCACCAGCGGGAGTACCCCAAATGAGCAGTTCTTC. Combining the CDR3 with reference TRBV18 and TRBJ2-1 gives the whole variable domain NAGVMQNPRHLVRRRGQEARLRCSPMKGHSHVYWYRQLPEEGLKFMVYLQKENIIDESGMPKERFSAEFPKEGPSILRIQQVVRGDSAAYFCASSQSTSGSTPNEQFFGPGTRLTVL.